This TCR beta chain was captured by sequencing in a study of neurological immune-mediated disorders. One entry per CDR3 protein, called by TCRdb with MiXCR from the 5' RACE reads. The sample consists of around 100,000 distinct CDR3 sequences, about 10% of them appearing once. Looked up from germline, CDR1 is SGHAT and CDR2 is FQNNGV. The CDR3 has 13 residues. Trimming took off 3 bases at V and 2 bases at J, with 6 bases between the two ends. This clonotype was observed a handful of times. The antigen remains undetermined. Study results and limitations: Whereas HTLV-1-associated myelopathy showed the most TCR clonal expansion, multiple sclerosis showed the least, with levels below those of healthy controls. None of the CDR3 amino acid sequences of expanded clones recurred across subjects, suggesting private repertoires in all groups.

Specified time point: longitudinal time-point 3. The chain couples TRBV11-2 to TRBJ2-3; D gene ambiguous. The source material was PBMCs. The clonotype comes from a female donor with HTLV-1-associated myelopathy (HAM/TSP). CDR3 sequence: CASSFSPTDTQYF. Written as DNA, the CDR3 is TGTGCCAGCAGCTTTTCACCCACAGATACGCAGTATTTT.